The 20 T cell receptor beta chains reported below all come from one sample, sequenced in a study of blood T cell repertoires in COVID-19. TCRdb's table, derived via immunoSEQ multiplex PCR, lists solely in-frame clones and lacks some. Of around 80,000 clones listed, under 85% are singletons. Sequencing used peripheral blood. The receptor set was obtained from a human donor in a cohort sampled during active COVID-19.

V is TRBV5-1 and J is TRBJ2-7; 10 positions match TRBD1. Germline values: CDR1 SGHRS, CDR2 YFSETQ. This CDR3 region has 15 residues. The J segment lost 0 bases and the V segment lost 3 bases, leaving 3 bases of the junction unmatched. CDR3 amino acids: CASSSGQGRSYEQYF. In DNA form, the CDR3 reads TGCGCCAGCAGCTCGGGACAGGGGCGCTCCTACGAGCAGTACTTC.

The J gene is TRBJ2-7, the V gene TRBV30, with D possibly matching TRBD1 (6 bases). Deletions cut 3 bases from V and 3 bases from J, with 9 bases between. The CDR3 runs to 12 residues. Per germline, CDR1 GTSNPN and CDR2 SVGIG (reference sequence). The CDR3 DNA is TGTGCCTGGAGGGACAGTATCTACGAGCAGTACTTC. It codes for CAWRDSIYEQYF. The complete variable domain, with remaining parts taken from reference TRBV30 and TRBJ2-7, reads SQTIHQWPATLVQPVGSPLSLECTVEGTSNPNLYWYRQAAGRGLQLLFYSVGIGQISSEVPQNLSASRPQDRQFILSSKKLLLSDSGFYLCAWRDSIYEQYFGPGTRLTVT.

The chain is built from TRBV7-9 and TRBJ2-5, with D hard to call. Germline assignment: CDR1 SEHNR and CDR2 FQNEAQ (reference sequence). The CDR3 is 12 residues long. Deletions cut 1 base from V and 5 bases from J, with 5 bases between. As DNA, the CDR3 is TGTGCCAGCAGCTTAGGTCGGGAGACCCAGTACTTC. Translating gives CASSLGRETQYF.

V and J are TRBV14 and TRBJ1-2, with D possibly matching TRBD1 (5 bases). The ends were cut back, 4 bases at V and 0 bases at J, with 9 bases in the middle. The CDR3 length is 14 residues. The germline gives CDR1 SGHDN, CDR2 FVKESK. CDR3 protein: CASSPRGSNYGYTF. The DNA of the CDR3 is TGTGCCAGCAGCCCTCGGGGGTCTAACTATGGCTACACCTTC.

The chain combines TRBV27 with TRBJ1-3; no definite D call. CDR1 and CDR2 (germline): MNHEY, SMNVEV (reference sequence). CDR3 length equals 15 residues. Deletions cut 6 bases from V and 2 bases from J, with 14 bases between. The CDR3 region is CASSRVGYPGNTIYF. Here the CDR3 DNA reads TGTGCCAGCAGCCGGGTTGGATATCCTGGAAACACCATATATTTT.

This clone has a handful of counts. The rearrangement joins TRBV15 to TRBJ2-5, with a tentative D call TRBD2 (5 bases). Trimming shortened V by 2 bases and J by 1 base, and 8 bases separated the two germline ends. This CDR3 has 14 amino acids. Germline values: CDR1 LNHNV, CDR2 YYDKDF (reference sequence). CDR3 sequence (DNA): TGTGCCACCAGCAGAAGCGGAATCCAAGAGACCCAGTACTTC. Residues: CATSRSGIQETQYF. Using reference TRBV15 and TRBJ2-5 for the parts outside the CDR3, the full variable domain is DAMVIQNPRYQVTQFGKPVTLSCSQTLNHNVMYWYQQKSSQAPKLLFHYYDKDFNNEADTPDNFQSRRPNTSFCFLDIRSPGLGDTAMYLCATSRSGIQETQYFGPGTRLLVL.

Details on this clone: Additional DNA sequences in this sample encode the identical CDR3. The chain combines TRBV7-9 with TRBJ2-3, with 7 bases matching TRBD1. Germline values: CDR1 SEHNR, CDR2 FQNEAQ (reference sequence). V gave up 5 bases and J gave up 0 bases; unmatched junction bases: 2. This CDR3 is built from 14 residues. The CDR3 loop is CASSLQGSTDTQYF. The CDR3 nucleotides read TGTGCCAGCAGCCTACAGGGGAGCACAGATACGCAGTATTTT.

This clone turned up a few times. The chain recombines TRBV19 with TRBJ1-1; 7 positions agree with TRBD1. This CDR3 contains 14 residues. The ends lost 6 bases at V and 2 bases at J; junction bases unmatched: 6. Germline V CDR1 and CDR2: LNHDA, SQIVND (reference sequence). CDR3 loop: CASRDPGGNTEAFF. The CDR3, as DNA: TGTGCCAGTAGAGACCCAGGGGGTAACACTGAAGCTTTCTTT.

The gene calls are TRBV7-2 and TRBJ2-7, with TRBD2 identical over 12 bases. The germline V gene encodes CDR1 SGHTA and CDR2 FQGNSA. With V trimmed by 2 bases and J by 6 bases, 8 bases remained unmatched. This CDR3 has 16 amino acids. CDR3 amino acids: CASSLRLAGEVGEQYF. DNA for the CDR3: TGTGCCAGCAGCTTAAGACTAGCGGGGGAGGTTGGCGAGCAGTACTTC.

This chain joins TRBV2 and TRBJ2-5, with TRBD1 matching 7 bases. The junction had 5 bases not matched to a gene; V was cut back by 0 bases and J by 4 bases. Germline CDR1 SNHLY, CDR2 FYNNEI. The CDR3 covers 15 residues. DNA for the CDR3: TGTGCCAGCAGTGAAGCCGGGACAGTTAGAGAGACCCAGTACTTC. As protein: CASSEAGTVRETQYF.

This rearrangement joins TRBV11-3 to TRBJ2-5, with TRBD2 as a possible D gene (5 bases). Trimming left V 4 bases short and J 5 bases short, with 11 bases between. Germline V gene data show CDR1 as SGHNT and CDR2 as YENEEA. The CDR3 sequence is 13 residues long. In DNA form, the CDR3 reads TGTGCCAGCAGCTCCGGACTCTTTGAGACCCAGTACTTC. Its protein is CASSSGLFETQYF.

CDR3 in amino acids: CASSQDYGTGDYGYTF. The CDR3 DNA is TGTGCCAGCAGCCAAGATTATGGGACAGGGGACTATGGCTACACCTTC. J is TRBJ1-2 and V is TRBV4-2; 10 nucleotides align to TRBD1. The germline CDR1 and CDR2 sequences are LGHNA and YNFKEQ. The trim removed 0 bases at V and 3 bases at J, leaving 4 bases unmatched. The CDR3 sequence is 16 residues long.

This clone was observed once. J is TRBJ1-1 and V is TRBV5-1; D is perhaps TRBD1 (6 bases). V lost 4 bases and J lost 2, with 18 bases in between. Germline values: CDR1 SGHRS, CDR2 YFSETQ. The CDR3 contains 16 residues. The CDR3 region has the DNA TGCGCCAGCAGCATTCGGCAGGGGTTTAGAAACACTGAAGCTTTCTTT. It codes for CASSIRQGFRNTEAFF.

V usage is TRBV7-9 and J usage is TRBJ2-1; a possible D gene is TRBD1 (6 bases). The germline V gene has CDR1 SEHNR and CDR2 FQNEAQ (reference sequence). This CDR3 contains 14 residues. The germline V and J ends were trimmed by 4 bases and 6 bases, with 13 bases remaining between them. This CDR3 reads CASSYLQGSNEQFF. DNA of the CDR3: TGTGCCAGCAGCTATTTACAGGGTTCCAATGAGCAGTTCTTC.

The chain couples TRBV28 to TRBJ2-2, with a weak D call TRBD1 (6 bases). V was trimmed by 8 bases and J by 0 bases, leaving 16 bases between them. Germline loops: CDR1 MDHEN, CDR2 SYDVKM. The CDR3 has 16 amino acids. The CDR3 DNA reads TGTGCCAGCCGCACACACAGGGCGTCGAACACCGGGGAGCTGTTTTTT. This gives the protein CASRTHRASNTGELFF.

J is TRBJ2-3 and V is TRBV19, with no clear D. The CDR3 runs to 13 residues. Germline V CDR1 and CDR2: LNHDA, SQIVND (reference sequence). The V end lost 3 bases, the J end lost 5 bases, and 9 bases lay between the germline ends. CDR3 region: CASSIGSRDTQYF. The CDR3 coding sequence is TGTGCCAGTAGTATTGGTTCCAGAGATACGCAGTATTTT.

The chain has TRBV21-1 and TRBJ1-2; the table's D call, TRBD1, has no DNA check behind it. TRBV21-1 is termed a pseudogene. The CDR3 is 14 amino acids. The chain's CDR3 is CASSKVRQHYGYTF. The DNA of the CDR3 is TGTGCCAGCAGCAAAGTCAGACAGCACTATGGCTACACCTTC.

This chain joins TRBV15 and TRBJ2-7; D might be TRBD1 (5 bases). CDR3 length equals 13 residues. The germline gives CDR1 LNHNV, CDR2 YYDKDF (reference sequence). Trimming cost V 0 bases and J 4 bases, with 7 bases left between them. The CDR3 region has the DNA TGTGCCACCAGCAGAGATTCAGGGTACGAGCAGTACTTC. Amino acids: CATSRDSGYEQYF.

V and J are TRBV7-9 and TRBJ2-1; 10 bases are a match to TRBD1. The germline V gene has CDR1 SEHNR and CDR2 FQNEAQ (reference sequence). J was trimmed by 7 bases and V by 5 bases; bases with no gene match: 14. The CDR3 is 17 amino acids. The CDR3 region has the DNA TGTGCCAGCAGCCTAAAACCCGGGGACAGGGGTAGGAATGAGCAGTTCTTC. This sequence encodes CASSLKPGDRGRNEQFF.

This chain links TRBV28 with TRBJ1-5; perhaps TRBD1 as D (6 bases). Germline V CDR1 and CDR2: MDHEN, SYDVKM. CDR3 length: 16 residues. With 10 bases removed from V and 1 base from J, the gap between germline ends came to 20 bases. CDR3 region: CATQTLQGRSNQPQHF. CDR3 DNA sequence: TGTGCCACCCAAACCCTACAGGGTAGAAGCAATCAGCCCCAGCATTTT.